The clone carrying this TCR beta chain was detected ten times or more. Its antigen is unknown. This specimen comes from a study of identical twins. Study-level results: Partial confounding of zero-insertion analyses by invariant MAIT and iNKT cells was possible. Abundant beta clonotypes from cord blood had fewer insertions, unlike memory repertoires, which showed none. Twin sharing of out-of-frame TCR alpha was underestimated by models in monozygotic pairs.

J gave up 8 bases and V 2 bases, and 7 bases lay outside the gene matches. The CDR3 is 14 residues long. Germline-derived CDR1 and CDR2 are MNHEY and SMNVEV (reference sequence). TCRdb independently ran MiXCR on the 5' RACE reads; one entry per CDR3 protein. The table includes about 530,000 distinct CDR3 sequences, over 12% detected once. The same sample was also studied in work on yellow fever vaccine responses in identical twins.

This chain connects TRBV27 to TRBJ2-3; 7 bases are a match to TRBD1. Source material: CD4+ T cells sorted from blood. The clonotype was recovered from a woman aged 18-30 years in good health. CDR3 amino acids: CASSLGGQKATQYF. In DNA, the CDR3 is TGTGCCAGCAGTTTAGGGGGACAGAAAGCTACGCAGTATTTT.